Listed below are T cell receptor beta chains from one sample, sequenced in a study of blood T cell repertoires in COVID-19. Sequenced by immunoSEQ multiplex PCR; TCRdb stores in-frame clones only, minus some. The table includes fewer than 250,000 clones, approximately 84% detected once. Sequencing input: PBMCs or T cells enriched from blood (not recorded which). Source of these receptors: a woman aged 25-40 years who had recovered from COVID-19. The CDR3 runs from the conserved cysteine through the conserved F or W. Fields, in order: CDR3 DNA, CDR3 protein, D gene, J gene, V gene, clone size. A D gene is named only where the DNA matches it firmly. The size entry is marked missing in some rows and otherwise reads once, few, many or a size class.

CDR3nt: TGTGCCAGCGACACACTAGCGTCCAATGAGCAGTTCTTC
CDR3aa: CASDTLASNEQFF
d_gene: TRBD2
j_gene: TRBJ2-1
v_gene: TRBV12-3/TRBV12-4
abundance: -

CDR3nt: TGTGCCAGCAGCTCGATAGGACTAGCGGGAGCGGGGACCTACGAGCAGTACTTC
CDR3aa: CASSSIGLAGAGTYEQYF
d_gene: TRBD2
j_gene: TRBJ2-7
v_gene: TRBV7-2
abundance: -

CDR3nt: TGTGCCAGCAGCTTAAACTCAGCGACGGGCTACGAGCAGTACTTC
CDR3aa: CASSLNSATGYEQYF
d_gene: -
j_gene: TRBJ2-7
v_gene: TRBV11-2
abundance: -

CDR3nt: TGTGCCAGCAGCCTTTACTCGGCAACTAATGAAAAACTGTTTTTT
CDR3aa: CASSLYSATNEKLFF
d_gene: -
j_gene: TRBJ1-4
v_gene: TRBV7-9
abundance: -

CDR3nt: TGTGCCAGCAGCTTACCTCGGACTAGCGGGGGGATACAAGAGACCCAGTACTTC
CDR3aa: CASSLPRTSGGIQETQYF
d_gene: TRBD2
j_gene: TRBJ2-5
v_gene: TRBV7-9
abundance: -

CDR3nt: TGTGCTAGCAGGTTTGGGCGGCAGGGGGTTTCCACTGAAGCTTTCTTT
CDR3aa: CASRFGRQGVSTEAFF
d_gene: TRBD1
j_gene: TRBJ1-1
v_gene: TRBV7-7
abundance: -

CDR3nt: TGTGCTAGTGGCCGCTCCGGGACTAGCTACAATGAGCAGTTCTTC
CDR3aa: CASGRSGTSYNEQFF
d_gene: TRBD2
j_gene: TRBJ2-1
v_gene: TRBV12-5
abundance: -

CDR3nt: TGTGCCAGCAGTCCCGGGACAGCAAATGAAGCTTTCTTT
CDR3aa: CASSPGTANEAFF
d_gene: TRBD1
j_gene: TRBJ1-1
v_gene: TRBV7-3
abundance: -

CDR3nt: TGTGCCATCAGAAAGCAGCCGAGACAGGGGACGGTCTACGAGCAGTACTTC
CDR3aa: CAIRKQPRQGTVYEQYF
d_gene: -
j_gene: TRBJ2-7
v_gene: TRBV21-1
abundance: -

CDR3nt: TGCGCCAGCAGCTTTTACAGGGTTCAGAGCGAGCAGTACTTC
CDR3aa: CASSFYRVQSEQYF
d_gene: -
j_gene: TRBJ2-7
v_gene: TRBV5-1
abundance: -

CDR3nt: TGTGCCAGTAGTATACAGGTCAAAAACATTCAGTACTTC
CDR3aa: CASSIQVKNIQYF
d_gene: -
j_gene: TRBJ2-4
v_gene: TRBV19
abundance: -

CDR3nt: TGTGCCAGCAGCGACGTGGGGACAGCCTACGAGCAGTACTTC
CDR3aa: CASSDVGTAYEQYF
d_gene: TRBD1
j_gene: TRBJ2-7
v_gene: TRBV7-9
abundance: once

CDR3nt: TGTGCCAGCAGTTACTCCCCCGGGACAGGGACTCAGCCCCAGCATTTT
CDR3aa: CASSYSPGTGTQPQHF
d_gene: TRBD1
j_gene: TRBJ1-5
v_gene: TRBV6-6
abundance: -

CDR3nt: TGTGCCAGTAGCAATCTAGCGGGAGGAGAGGATACGCAGTATTTT
CDR3aa: CASSNLAGGEDTQYF
d_gene: TRBD2
j_gene: TRBJ2-3
v_gene: TRBV19
abundance: -

CDR3nt: TGCAGCGTCGCAAACCGGGACAGGGTCCCCCCTGGCTACACCTTC
CDR3aa: CSVANRDRVPPGYTF
d_gene: TRBD1
j_gene: TRBJ1-2
v_gene: TRBV29-1
abundance: once

CDR3nt: TGCGCCAGCAGCCAAGACAGGGGGCCGGGAAACACCATATATTTT
CDR3aa: CASSQDRGPGNTIYF
d_gene: TRBD1
j_gene: TRBJ1-3
v_gene: TRBV4-1
abundance: -

CDR3nt: TGTGCCAGCAGTTTAGGGGACACTCCGGGATCCTACAATGAGCAGTTCTTC
CDR3aa: CASSLGDTPGSYNEQFF
d_gene: -
j_gene: TRBJ2-1
v_gene: TRBV27
abundance: -

CDR3nt: TGTGCCAGCAGCTTACGACCAGGGATTGGCGGCGTGGATACGCAGTATTTT
CDR3aa: CASSLRPGIGGVDTQYF
d_gene: -
j_gene: TRBJ2-3
v_gene: TRBV11-3
abundance: -

CDR3nt: TGTGCCAGCAGCTTAACTGGGGGAGGGACTGAAGCTTTCTTT
CDR3aa: CASSLTGGGTEAFF
d_gene: -
j_gene: TRBJ1-1
v_gene: TRBV7-3
abundance: -

CDR3nt: TGTGCCACCCAAGGACAGGGGGCTAACTATGGCTACACCTTC
CDR3aa: CATQGQGANYGYTF
d_gene: TRBD1
j_gene: TRBJ1-2
v_gene: TRBV24-1
abundance: -

CDR3nt: TGTGCCAGCAGTAGGACAGGGAATGGCTACACCTTC
CDR3aa: CASSRTGNGYTF
d_gene: TRBD1
j_gene: TRBJ1-2
v_gene: TRBV6-5
abundance: -

CDR3nt: TGTGCCAGTAGTAACCGACAGGGATTAAATTCACCCCTCCACTTT
CDR3aa: CASSNRQGLNSPLHF
d_gene: TRBD1
j_gene: TRBJ1-6
v_gene: TRBV19
abundance: -

CDR3nt: TGCGCCAGCAGCGCATCTAGCGGGAGAACCTACGAGCAGTACTTC
CDR3aa: CASSASSGRTYEQYF
d_gene: TRBD2
j_gene: TRBJ2-7
v_gene: TRBV5-1
abundance: -

CDR3nt: TGTGCCAGCAGTTTGGTAATAGCGGGGACCAATGAGCAGTTCTTC
CDR3aa: CASSLVIAGTNEQFF
d_gene: TRBD2
j_gene: TRBJ2-1
v_gene: TRBV28
abundance: -

CDR3nt: TGCGCCAGCAGCCTGGACCCCGGGACAGCTTCCTACGAGCAGTACTTC
CDR3aa: CASSLDPGTASYEQYF
d_gene: TRBD1
j_gene: TRBJ2-7
v_gene: TRBV5-1
abundance: few